The T cell receptor beta chain under discussion was sequenced for a study of cytomegalovirus exposure and HLA in healthy donors. Clones were sequenced by immunoSEQ multiplex PCR, and TCRdb holds only the in-frame ones, with some missing. Of 200,000 to 250,000 clones listed, roughly 84% are singletons. This CDR3 comprises 15 residues. CDR1 and CDR2 (germline): ENHRY, SYGVKD. With 4 bases removed from V and 2 bases from J, the gap between germline ends came to 15 bases. This chain uses TRBV10-3 with TRBJ2-7; unclear D gene. The sequence was collected from a young woman in good health and CMV-seropositive. What was sequenced was PBMCs. CDR3 amino acids: CAISGASPNTYEQYF. The CDR3 nucleotides read TGTGCCATCAGTGGGGCCAGCCCCAACACCTACGAGCAGTACTTC.